This entry lists 9 T cell receptor beta chains sequenced from one sample in a study of cytomegalovirus exposure and HLA in healthy donors. A multiplex PCR was run with 60 Vbeta primers and 13 Jbeta primers. Libraries were prepared by immunoSEQ multiplex PCR; TCRdb keeps only in-frame clonotypes and omits some of them. Here the sample spans approximately 140,000 clones, around 78% being singletons. Sequenced material: PBMCs. The source is a middle-aged man in good health and CMV-seropositive.

The chain combines TRBV19 with TRBJ2-3, with 11 bases fitting TRBD2. CDR1 LNHDA and CDR2 SQIVND come from the germline V gene (reference sequence). V dropped 5 bases and J dropped 3; count of bases not matched to a gene: 4. CDR3 length: 15 amino acids. CDR3 bases: TGTGCCAGTAGTCATAGCGGGAGGGTAACAGATACGCAGTATTTT. Its protein product is CASSHSGRVTDTQYF.

The V and J genes are TRBV18 and TRBJ1-2; a possible D gene is TRBD1 (5 bases). Germline V lookup: CDR1 KGHSH, CDR2 LQKENI. V was cut by 0 bases and J by 6 bases, with 17 bases left in between. This CDR3 is built from 16 residues. The CDR3 DNA reads TGTGCCAGCTCACCACCGGCAGGGCAGTGGATAGATGGCTACACCTTC. It encodes CASSPPAGQWIDGYTF. Looking up the rest from reference TRBV18 and TRBJ1-2 gives the full variable domain: NAGVMQNPRHLVRRRGQEARLRCSPMKGHSHVYWYRQLPEEGLKFMVYLQKENIIDESGMPKERFSAEFPKEGPSILRIQQVVRGDSAAYFCASSPPAGQWIDGYTFGSGTRLTVV.

The chain links TRBV6-5 to TRBJ1-5; TRBD1 matches 10 bases. V was clipped by 2 bases and J by 2 bases; unmatched bases: 0. This CDR3 comprises 15 residues. Per the germline V gene, CDR1 is MNHEY and CDR2 is SVGAGI. The CDR3 spells CASSYGTGGNQPQHF. In nucleotides, the CDR3 is TGTGCCAGCAGTTACGGGACAGGGGGCAATCAGCCCCAGCATTTT.

The chain employs TRBV11-2 and TRBJ2-3, with a tentative D call TRBD2 (5 bases). Trimming took 0 bases from V and 4 from J, leaving 26 bases between them. The CDR3 runs 20 residues. Germline assignment: CDR1 SGHAT and CDR2 FQNNGV. The CDR3 DNA follows: TGTGCCAGCAGCTTAGAGGGGTGGCCCGGACTCGAATCCCTCCCAGATACGCAGTATTTT. It is translated as CASSLEGWPGLESLPDTQYF.

This chain joins TRBV2 and TRBJ2-7; 12 bases are shared with TRBD1. V lost 4 bases, J lost 7 bases, and 14 bases stayed unmatched. The CDR3 is 17 residues long. Per germline, CDR1 SNHLY and CDR2 FYNNEI. In nucleotides, the CDR3 is TGTGCCAGCAGTGTACGTTCGCCGGGACAGGGGGCGGAAGAGCAGTACTTC. Its protein is CASSVRSPGQGAEEQYF.

This chain joins TRBV28 and TRBJ1-5; the D gene is possibly TRBD1 (6 bases). CDR1 is MDHEN, CDR2 SYDVKM, per germline. Between the trimmed V and J ends, which lost 6 bases and 6 bases, there was a span of 12 bases. This CDR3 is 13 amino acids long. In DNA, the CDR3 is TGTGCCAGCAGCACAGGGTGGGGTCAGCCCCAGCATTTT. It codes for CASSTGWGQPQHF. Using reference TRBV28 and TRBJ1-5 for the parts outside the CDR3, the full variable domain is DVKVTQSSRYLVKRTGEKVFLECVQDMDHENMFWYRQDPGLGLRLIYFSYDVKMKEKGDIPEGYSVSREKKERFSLILESASTNQTSMYLCASSTGWGQPQHFGDGTRLSIL.

The V and J genes are TRBV6-5 and TRBJ2-5; 8 nucleotides match TRBD2. The better agreement between TRBJ2-7 and the DNA end casts doubt on the J call. The CDR3 has 13 amino acids. CDR1 is MNHEY, CDR2 SVGAGI, per germline. CDR3 region: CASSRGGSYEQYF. The CDR3 nucleotides are TGTGCCAGCAGCCGGGGGGGCTCCTACGAGCAGTACTTC.

The chain uses TRBV9 and TRBJ1-5, with D uncertain. There are 13 residues in the CDR3. V was clipped by 5 bases and J by 0 bases, with 6 bases between them. The germline gives CDR1 SGDLS, CDR2 YYNGEE. The DNA of the CDR3 is TGTGCCAGCAGTTTCAGTAGCAATCAGCCCCAGCATTTT. It encodes CASSFSSNQPQHF.

The chain joins TRBV6-1 to TRBJ1-5; TRBD1 matches at 7 bases. Germline V gene data show CDR1 as MNHNS and CDR2 as SASEGT. Trimming removed 5 bases from V and 4 bases from J; junction bases left unmatched: 8. The CDR3 has 15 amino acids. In nucleotides, the CDR3 is TGTGCCAGCAGTCGAAAGACAGGGAGGAATCAGCCCCAGCATTTT. This gives the protein CASSRKTGRNQPQHF.